The clone carrying this T cell receptor beta chain was picked up one time. Its antigen is undetermined. This sample is part of a study of cytomegalovirus exposure and HLA in healthy donors. Clones were read by immunoSEQ multiplex PCR, and TCRdb kept only the in-frame ones, dropping some. This table holds 120,000 to 150,000 clones, roughly nine tenths found once. Unmatched junction bases numbered 1, after V lost 3 bases and J lost 0 bases. CDR1 and CDR2 (germline): SGHTA, FQGNSA. The CDR3 is 15 residues long. These donors were members of the approximately 120-subject validation cohort, a group separate from the roughly 670-subject first cohort. The study's findings and limits: Some TCR beta chains (more than 150 of them) were listed as cytomegalovirus-associated. The TCR clusters that emerged in the first cohort tended, a later analysis found, to co-occur in the approximately 110 validation repertoires.

The sequence was obtained from a man in his late teens or twenties in good health and CMV-seronegative. Sequencing was done on a sample of PBMCs. This chain connects TRBV7-2 to TRBJ2-7; 11 positions match TRBD2. CDR3 residues: CASSFSGRDSYEQYF. The CDR3 coding sequence is TGTGCCAGCAGCTTTAGCGGGAGGGACTCCTACGAGCAGTACTTC. Drawing the rest from reference TRBV7-2 and TRBJ2-7, the complete variable domain is GAGVSQSPSNKVTEKGKDVELRCDPISGHTALYWYRQSLGQGLEFLIYFQGNSAPDKSGLPSDRFSAERTGGSVSTLTIQRTQQEDSAVYLCASSFSGRDSYEQYFGPGTRLTVT.